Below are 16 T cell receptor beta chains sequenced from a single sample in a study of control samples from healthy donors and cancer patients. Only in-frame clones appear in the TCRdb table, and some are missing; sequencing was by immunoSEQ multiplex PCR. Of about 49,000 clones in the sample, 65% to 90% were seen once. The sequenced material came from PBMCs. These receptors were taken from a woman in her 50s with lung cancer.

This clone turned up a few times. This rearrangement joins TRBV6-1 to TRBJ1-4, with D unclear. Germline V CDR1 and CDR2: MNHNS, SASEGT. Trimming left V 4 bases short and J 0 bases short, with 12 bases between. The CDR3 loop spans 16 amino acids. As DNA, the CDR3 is TGTGCCAGCAGTGGAGGAGGTTGGGCAACTAATGAAAAACTGTTTTTT. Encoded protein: CASSGGGWATNEKLFF.

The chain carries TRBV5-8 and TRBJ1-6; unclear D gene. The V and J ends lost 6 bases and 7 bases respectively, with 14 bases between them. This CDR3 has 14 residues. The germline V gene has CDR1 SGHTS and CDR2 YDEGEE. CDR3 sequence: CASTVRTGNSPLHF. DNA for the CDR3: TGTGCCAGCACCGTTCGGACGGGCAATTCACCCCTCCACTTT.

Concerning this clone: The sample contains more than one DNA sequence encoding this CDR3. The CDR3 nucleotides are TGCAGTGCCCCGGGGCCGGCTGAAGCTTTCTTT. Translating gives CSAPGPAEAFF. The V and J genes are TRBV20-1 and TRBJ1-1; D is perhaps TRBD1 (5 bases). Germline V gene data show CDR1 as DFQATT and CDR2 as SNEGSKA (reference sequence). There are 11 residues in the CDR3. The germline V and J ends were trimmed by 6 bases and 6 bases, with 11 bases remaining between them.

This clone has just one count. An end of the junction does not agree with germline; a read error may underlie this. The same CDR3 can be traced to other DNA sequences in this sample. The CDR3 protein is CASSQDDSPGQPQHF. The CDR3 bases are TGCGCCAGCAGTCAAGATGACAGTCCAGGACAGCCCCAGCATTTT. V and J are TRBV4-1 and TRBJ1-5; perhaps TRBD1 as D (5 bases). The CDR3 covers 15 residues. Germline V lookup: CDR1 MGHRA, CDR2 YSYEKL.

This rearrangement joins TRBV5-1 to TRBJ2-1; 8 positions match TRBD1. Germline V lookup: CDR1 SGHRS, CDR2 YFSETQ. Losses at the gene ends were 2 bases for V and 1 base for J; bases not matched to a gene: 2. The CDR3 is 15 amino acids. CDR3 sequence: CASSFGTGSYNEQFF. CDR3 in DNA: TGCGCCAGCAGCTTCGGGACAGGTTCCTACAATGAGCAGTTCTTC.

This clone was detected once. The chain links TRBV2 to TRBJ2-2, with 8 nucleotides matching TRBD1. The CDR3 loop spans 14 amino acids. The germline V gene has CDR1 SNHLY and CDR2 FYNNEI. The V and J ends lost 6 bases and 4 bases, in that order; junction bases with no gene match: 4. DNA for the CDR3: TGTGCCAGCAGGAACAGGGGGTCCACCGGGGAGCTGTTTTTT. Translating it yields CASRNRGSTGELFF.

The CDR3 reads CASSQVGRTGLGNTIYF. The CDR3, as DNA: TGCGCCAGCAGCCAAGTCGGTCGGACAGGGCTGGGAAACACCATATATTTT. This chain connects TRBV4-1 to TRBJ1-3, with 8 bases aligning to TRBD1. CDR1 and CDR2 (germline): MGHRA, YSYEKL. The trim removed 1 base at V and 4 bases at J, leaving 9 bases unmatched. The CDR3 loop spans 17 amino acids.

CDR3 in amino acids: CASSADKSLYGYTF. The DNA for the CDR3 is TGTGCCAGCAGCGCGGACAAGAGTTTATATGGCTACACCTTC. The chain joins TRBV9 to TRBJ1-2, with a weak D call TRBD1 (5 bases). Trimming shortened V by 3 bases and J by 5 bases, and 14 bases separated the two germline ends. Germline CDR1 SGDLS, CDR2 YYNGEE. The CDR3 runs to 14 residues.

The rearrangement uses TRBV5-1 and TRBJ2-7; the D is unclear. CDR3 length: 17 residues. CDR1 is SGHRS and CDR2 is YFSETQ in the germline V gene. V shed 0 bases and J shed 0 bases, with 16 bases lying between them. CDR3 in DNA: TGCGCCAGCAGCTTGGACGTTGGGTTCGGTGACTCCTACGAGCAGTACTTC. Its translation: CASSLDVGFGDSYEQYF.

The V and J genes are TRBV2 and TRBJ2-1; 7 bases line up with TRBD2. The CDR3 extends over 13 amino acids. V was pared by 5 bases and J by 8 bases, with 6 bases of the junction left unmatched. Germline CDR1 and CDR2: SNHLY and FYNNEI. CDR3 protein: CASSWTRSDEQFF. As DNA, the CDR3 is TGTGCCAGCAGTTGGACTAGAAGCGATGAGCAGTTCTTC.

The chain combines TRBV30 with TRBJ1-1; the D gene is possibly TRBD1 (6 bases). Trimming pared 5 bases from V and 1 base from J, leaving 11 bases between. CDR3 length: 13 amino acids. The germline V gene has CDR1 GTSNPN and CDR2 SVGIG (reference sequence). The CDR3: CAWYREENTEAFF. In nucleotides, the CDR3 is TGTGCCTGGTACAGGGAAGAGAACACTGAAGCTTTCTTT.

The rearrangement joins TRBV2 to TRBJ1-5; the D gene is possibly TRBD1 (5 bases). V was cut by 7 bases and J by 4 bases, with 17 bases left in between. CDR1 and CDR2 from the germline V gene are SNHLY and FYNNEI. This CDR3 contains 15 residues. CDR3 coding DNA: TGTGCCAGCACAGAGACAGCGCGCGAAAATCAGCCCCAGCATTTT. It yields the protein CASTETARENQPQHF.

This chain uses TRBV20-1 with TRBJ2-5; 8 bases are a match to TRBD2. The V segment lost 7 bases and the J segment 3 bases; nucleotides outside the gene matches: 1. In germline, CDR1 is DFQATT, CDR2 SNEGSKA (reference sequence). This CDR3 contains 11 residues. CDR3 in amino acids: CSVAGKETQYF. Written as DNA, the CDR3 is TGCAGTGTAGCGGGGAAAGAGACCCAGTACTTC.

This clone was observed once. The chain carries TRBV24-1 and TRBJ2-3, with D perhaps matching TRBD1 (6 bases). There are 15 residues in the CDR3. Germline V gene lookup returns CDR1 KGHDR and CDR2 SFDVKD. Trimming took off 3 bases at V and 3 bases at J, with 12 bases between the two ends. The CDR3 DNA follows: TGTGCCACCAGTGATAACGGCAGGGGAACAGATACGCAGTATTTT. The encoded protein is CATSDNGRGTDTQYF.

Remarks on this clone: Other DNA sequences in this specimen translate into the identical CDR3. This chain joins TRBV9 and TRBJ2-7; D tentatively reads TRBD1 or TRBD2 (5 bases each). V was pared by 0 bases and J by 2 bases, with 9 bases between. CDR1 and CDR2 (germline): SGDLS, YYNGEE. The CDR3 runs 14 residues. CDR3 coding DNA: TGTGCCAGCAGCGTAGCGGGGACCGCCTACGAGCAGTACTTC. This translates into CASSVAGTAYEQYF.

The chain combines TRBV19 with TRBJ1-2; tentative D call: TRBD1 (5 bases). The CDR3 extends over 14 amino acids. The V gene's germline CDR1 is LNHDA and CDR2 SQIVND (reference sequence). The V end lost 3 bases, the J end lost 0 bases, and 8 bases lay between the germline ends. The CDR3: CASSIDSTNYGYTF. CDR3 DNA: TGTGCCAGTAGTATTGACAGCACTAACTATGGCTACACCTTC.